This record looks at one T cell receptor beta chain sequence and its context. Germline-derived CDR1 and CDR2 are SGDLS and YYNGEE. V shed 9 bases and J shed 4 bases, with 15 bases lying between them. The CDR3 is 13 amino acids. This sample was included in a study of blood T cell repertoires in COVID-19. Produced via immunoSEQ multiplex PCR; TCRdb's table is partial and in-frame only. The data hold roughly 50,000 clones, with about nine tenths observed a single time. The V call is TRBV9, the J call TRBJ2-3; tentative D call: TRBD1 (5 bases). Sequencing was carried out using peripheral blood. The receptor comes from a woman in her thirties or forties with active COVID-19. The CDR3 coding sequence is TGTGCCACTGCGGTAGGGGCCTCAGATACGCAGTATTTT. The encoded protein is CATAVGASDTQYF. Full variable domain (outside the CDR3, taken from reference TRBV9 and TRBJ2-3): DSGVTQTPKHLITATGQRVTLRCSPRSGDLSVYWYQQSLDQGLQFLIQYYNGEERAKGNILERFSAQQFPDLHSELNLSSLELGDSALYFCATAVGASDTQYFGPGTRLTVL.